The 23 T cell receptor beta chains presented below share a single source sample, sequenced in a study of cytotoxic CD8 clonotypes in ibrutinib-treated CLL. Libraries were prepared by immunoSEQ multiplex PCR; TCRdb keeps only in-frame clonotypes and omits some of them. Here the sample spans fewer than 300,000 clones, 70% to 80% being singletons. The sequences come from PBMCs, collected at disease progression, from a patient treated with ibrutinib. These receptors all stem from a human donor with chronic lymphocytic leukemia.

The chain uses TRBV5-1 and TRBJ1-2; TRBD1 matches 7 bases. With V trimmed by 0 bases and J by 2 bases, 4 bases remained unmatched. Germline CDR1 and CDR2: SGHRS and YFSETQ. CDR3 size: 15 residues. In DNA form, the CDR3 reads TGCGCCAGCAGCTTGGGAGGGACAGACAACTATGGCTACACCTTC. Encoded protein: CASSLGGTDNYGYTF.

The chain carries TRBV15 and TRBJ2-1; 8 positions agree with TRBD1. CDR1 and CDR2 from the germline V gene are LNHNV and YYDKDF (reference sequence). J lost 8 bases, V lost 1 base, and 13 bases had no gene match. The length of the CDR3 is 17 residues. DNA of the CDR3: TGTGCCACCAGCAGAGGTACGTCCAGGACAGGGAAGGATGAGCAGTTCTTC. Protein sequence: CATSRGTSRTGKDEQFF.

CDR3 in DNA: TGCGCCAGCAGCTTGGCATCCGTTAGACAGCGGGAAGAGACCCAGTACTTC. It yields the protein CASSLASVRQREETQYF. This rearrangement joins TRBV5-1 to TRBJ2-5, with D maybe TRBD2 (6 bases). The germline V gene encodes CDR1 SGHRS and CDR2 YFSETQ. The CDR3 spans 17 residues. V lost 0 bases, J lost 3 bases, and 18 bases lay in between.

The CDR3 region has the DNA TGTGCCAGCAGCTCCCGATTATCAGGGGGCGGCACTGAAGCTTTCTTT. Translating it yields CASSSRLSGGGTEAFF. This rearrangement joins TRBV7-6 to TRBJ1-1; the match to TRBD1 covers 8 bases. Germline-derived CDR1 and CDR2 are SGHVS and FNYEAQ. The V gene end was trimmed by 4 bases and the J gene end by 4 bases; junction bases not matched to a gene: 11. The CDR3 runs to 16 residues.

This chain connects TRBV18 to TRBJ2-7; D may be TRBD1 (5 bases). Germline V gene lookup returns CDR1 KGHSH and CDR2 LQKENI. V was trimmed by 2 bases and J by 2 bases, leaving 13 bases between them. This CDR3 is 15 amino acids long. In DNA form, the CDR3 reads TGTGCCAGCTCACCAACGAACAGGCACACCTACGAGCAGTACTTC. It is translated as CASSPTNRHTYEQYF. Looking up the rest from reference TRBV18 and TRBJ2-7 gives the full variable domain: NAGVMQNPRHLVRRRGQEARLRCSPMKGHSHVYWYRQLPEEGLKFMVYLQKENIIDESGMPKERFSAEFPKEGPSILRIQQVVRGDSAAYFCASSPTNRHTYEQYFGPGTRLTVT.

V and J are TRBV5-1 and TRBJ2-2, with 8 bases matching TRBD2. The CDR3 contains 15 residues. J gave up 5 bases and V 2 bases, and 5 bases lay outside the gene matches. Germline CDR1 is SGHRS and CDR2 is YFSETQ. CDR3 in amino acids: CASSFRVAGTGELFF. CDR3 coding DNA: TGCGCCAGCAGCTTCAGGGTAGCGGGGACCGGGGAGCTGTTTTTT.

The chain's CDR3 is CATSAGLAKNIQYF. The CDR3 DNA follows: TGTGCCACCAGCGCGGGACTAGCCAAAAACATTCAGTACTTC. The chain joins TRBV15 to TRBJ2-4, with D perhaps matching TRBD2 (6 bases). This CDR3 comprises 14 residues. Germline V CDR1 and CDR2: LNHNV, YYDKDF (reference sequence). V lost 5 bases to trimming and J lost 0 bases, with 8 bases between them.

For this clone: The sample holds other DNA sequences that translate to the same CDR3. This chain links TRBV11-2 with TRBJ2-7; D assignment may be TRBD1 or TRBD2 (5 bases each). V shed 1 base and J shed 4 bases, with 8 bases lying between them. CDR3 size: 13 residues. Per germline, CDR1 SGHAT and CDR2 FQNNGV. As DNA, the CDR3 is TGTGCCAGCAGCTTAGGGGGCGGGTACGAGCAGTACTTC. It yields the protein CASSLGGGYEQYF.

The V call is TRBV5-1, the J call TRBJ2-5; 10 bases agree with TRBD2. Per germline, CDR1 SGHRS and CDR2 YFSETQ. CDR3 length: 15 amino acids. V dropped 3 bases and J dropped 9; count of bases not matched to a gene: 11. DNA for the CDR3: TGCGCCAGCAGCTCCGTTCTAGCGGGGGACCCCCCCCAGTACTTC. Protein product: CASSSVLAGDPPQYF.

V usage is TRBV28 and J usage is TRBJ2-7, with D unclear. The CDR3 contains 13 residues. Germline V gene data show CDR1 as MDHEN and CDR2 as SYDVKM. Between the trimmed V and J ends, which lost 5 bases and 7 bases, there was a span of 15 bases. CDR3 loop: CASSPIGPLEQYF. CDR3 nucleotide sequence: TGTGCCAGCAGTCCTATAGGGCCGCTTGAGCAGTACTTC.

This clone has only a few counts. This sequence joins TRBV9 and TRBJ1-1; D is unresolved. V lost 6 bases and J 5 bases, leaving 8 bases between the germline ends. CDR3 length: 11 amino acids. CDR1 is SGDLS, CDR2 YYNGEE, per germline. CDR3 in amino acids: CASTVWTEAFF. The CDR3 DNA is TGTGCCAGCACCGTTTGGACTGAAGCTTTCTTT.

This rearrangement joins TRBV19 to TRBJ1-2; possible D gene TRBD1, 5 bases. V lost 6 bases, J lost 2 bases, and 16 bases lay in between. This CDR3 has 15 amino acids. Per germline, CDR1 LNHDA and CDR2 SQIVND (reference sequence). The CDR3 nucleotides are TGTGCCAGTAGCCGACTATCGGGGGGAAACTATGGCTACACCTTC. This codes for CASSRLSGGNYGYTF. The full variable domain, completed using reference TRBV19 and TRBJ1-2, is DGGITQSPKYLFRKEGQNVTLSCEQNLNHDAMYWYRQDPGQGLRLIYYSQIVNDFQKGDIAEGYSVSREKKESFPLTVTSAQKNPTAFYLCASSRLSGGNYGYTFGSGTRLTVV.

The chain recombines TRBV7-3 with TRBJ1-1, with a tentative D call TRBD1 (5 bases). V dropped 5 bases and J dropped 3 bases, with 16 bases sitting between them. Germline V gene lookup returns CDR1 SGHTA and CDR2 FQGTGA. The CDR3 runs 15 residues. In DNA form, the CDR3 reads TGTGCCAGCAGCGTATTTGGGGCTGAGGACACTGAAGCTTTCTTT. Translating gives CASSVFGAEDTEAFF.

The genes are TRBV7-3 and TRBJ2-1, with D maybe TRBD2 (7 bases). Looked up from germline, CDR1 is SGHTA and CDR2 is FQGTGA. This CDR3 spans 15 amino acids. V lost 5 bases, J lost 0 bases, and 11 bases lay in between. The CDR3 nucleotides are TGTGCCAGCAGCATAGGGGGGGACTCCTACAATGAGCAGTTCTTC. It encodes CASSIGGDSYNEQFF.

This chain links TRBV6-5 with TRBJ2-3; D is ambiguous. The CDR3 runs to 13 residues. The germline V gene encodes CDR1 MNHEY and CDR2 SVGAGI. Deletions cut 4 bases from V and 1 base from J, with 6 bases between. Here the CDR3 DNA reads TGTGCCAGCAGTTCCGAAGGCACAGATACGCAGTATTTT. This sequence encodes CASSSEGTDTQYF.

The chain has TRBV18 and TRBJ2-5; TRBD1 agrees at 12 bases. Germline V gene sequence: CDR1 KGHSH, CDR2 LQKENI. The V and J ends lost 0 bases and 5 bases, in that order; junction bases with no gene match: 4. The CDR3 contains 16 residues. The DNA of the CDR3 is TGTGCCAGCTCACCACCAGGGACAGGGGGCCGGGAGACCCAGTACTTC. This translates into CASSPPGTGGRETQYF.

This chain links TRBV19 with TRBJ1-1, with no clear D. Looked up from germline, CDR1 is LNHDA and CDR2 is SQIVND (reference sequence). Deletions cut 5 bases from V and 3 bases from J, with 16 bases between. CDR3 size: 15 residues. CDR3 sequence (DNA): TGTGCCAGTAGTGCCGTACCAGATCGGGACACTGAAGCTTTCTTT. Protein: CASSAVPDRDTEAFF.

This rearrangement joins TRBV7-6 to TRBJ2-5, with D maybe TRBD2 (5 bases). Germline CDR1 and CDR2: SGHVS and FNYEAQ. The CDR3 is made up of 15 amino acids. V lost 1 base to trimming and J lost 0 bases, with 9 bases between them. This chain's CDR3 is CASSLEAEYQETQYF. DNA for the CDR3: TGTGCCAGCAGCTTAGAAGCGGAGTACCAAGAGACCCAGTACTTC. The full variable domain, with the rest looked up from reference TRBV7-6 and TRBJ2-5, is GAGVSQSPRYKVTKRGQDVALRCDPISGHVSLYWYRQALGQGPEFLTYFNYEAQQDKSGLPNDRFSAERPEGSISTLTIQRTEQRDSAMYRCASSLEAEYQETQYFGPGTRLLVL.

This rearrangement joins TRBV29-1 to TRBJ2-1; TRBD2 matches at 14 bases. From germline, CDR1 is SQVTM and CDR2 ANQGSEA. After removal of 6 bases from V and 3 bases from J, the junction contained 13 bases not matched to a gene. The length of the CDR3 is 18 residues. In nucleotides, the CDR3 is TGCAGCGTCCCGTCGGCCGGGACTAGCGGGGGATACTACAATGAGCAGTTCTTC. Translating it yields CSVPSAGTSGGYYNEQFF.

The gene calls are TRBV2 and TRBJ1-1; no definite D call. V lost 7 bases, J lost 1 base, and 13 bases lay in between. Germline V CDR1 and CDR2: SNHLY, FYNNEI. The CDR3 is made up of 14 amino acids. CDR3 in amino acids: CASTEGGWNTEAFF. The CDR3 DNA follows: TGTGCCAGCACTGAGGGTGGATGGAACACTGAAGCTTTCTTT.

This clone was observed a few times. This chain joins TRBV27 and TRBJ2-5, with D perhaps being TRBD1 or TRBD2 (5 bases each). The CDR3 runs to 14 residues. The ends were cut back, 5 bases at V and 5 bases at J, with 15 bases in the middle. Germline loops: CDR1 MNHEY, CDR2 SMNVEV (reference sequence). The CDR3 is CASSEGTPEETQYF. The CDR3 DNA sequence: TGTGCCAGCAGTGAAGGGACCCCAGAGGAGACCCAGTACTTC.

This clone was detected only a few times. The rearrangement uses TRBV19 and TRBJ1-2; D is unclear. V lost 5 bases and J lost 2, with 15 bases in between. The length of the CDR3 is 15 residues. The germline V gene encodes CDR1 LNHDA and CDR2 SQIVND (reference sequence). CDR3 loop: CASSLSRLGNYGYTF. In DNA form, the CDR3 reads TGTGCCAGTAGTTTATCGAGGCTGGGGAACTATGGCTACACCTTC.

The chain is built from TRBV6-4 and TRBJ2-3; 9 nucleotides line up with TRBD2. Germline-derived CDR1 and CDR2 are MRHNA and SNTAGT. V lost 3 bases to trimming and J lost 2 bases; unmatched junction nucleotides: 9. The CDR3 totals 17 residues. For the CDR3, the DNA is TGTGCCAGCAGTGATCGGCCTAGCGGGATACCCACAGATACGCAGTATTTT. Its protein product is CASSDRPSGIPTDTQYF.